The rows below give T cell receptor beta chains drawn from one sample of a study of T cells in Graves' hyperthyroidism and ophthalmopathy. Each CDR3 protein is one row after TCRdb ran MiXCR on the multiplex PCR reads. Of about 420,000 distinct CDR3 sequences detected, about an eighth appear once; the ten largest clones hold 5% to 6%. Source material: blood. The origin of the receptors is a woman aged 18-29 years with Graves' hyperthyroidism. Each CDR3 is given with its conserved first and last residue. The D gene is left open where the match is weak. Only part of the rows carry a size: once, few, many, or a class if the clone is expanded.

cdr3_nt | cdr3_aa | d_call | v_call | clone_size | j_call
TGCGCCAGCAGCAGAGTCGGGACAGGCCAATTTAACTATGGCCACACCTTC | CASSRVGTGQFNYGHTF | TRBD1 | TRBV5-1 | - | TRBJ1-2
TGTGCCAGCGGGGTAGCGGGACTGGTGGACAATGAGCAGTTCTTC | CASGVAGLVDNEQFF | TRBD2 | TRBV2 | many | TRBJ2-1
TGTGCCAGCAGTGAACTTGGGACTGGGGCCAACGTCCTGACTTTC | CASSELGTGANVLTF | - | TRBV2 | - | TRBJ2-6
TGTGCCATCAGTGTTAGCCCCGATGACGAGCAGTACTTC | CAISVSPDDEQYF | - | TRBV10-3 | - | TRBJ2-7
TGTGCCAGCTCTTCCGAGCCCAATCAGCCCCAGCATTTT | CASSSEPNQPQHF | - | TRBV18 | many | TRBJ1-5
TGTGCCAGCAGCCTATACTCGGACAGGGGCAATCTACACTATGGCTACACCTTC | CASSLYSDRGNLHYGYTF | TRBD1 | TRBV5-8 | many | TRBJ1-2
TGTGCCAGCAGTTTAGGGACAGGGTTCTACGAGCAGTACTTC | CASSLGTGFYEQYF | TRBD1 | TRBV27 | many | TRBJ2-7
TGTGCCACTACCTACCGGGACAGGAACGGTGAGCAGTTCTTC | CATTYRDRNGEQFF | TRBD1 | TRBV19 | few | TRBJ2-1
TGTGCCAGCACAACAGGGGGCTGGTACGAGCAGTACTTC | CASTTGGWYEQYF | TRBD1 | TRBV6-1 | many | TRBJ2-7
TGTGCCACCAGTCCTCGGACAGGGAACACTGAAGCTTTCTTT | CATSPRTGNTEAFF | TRBD1 | TRBV24-1 | many | TRBJ1-1
TGTGCCAGCAGCCCGCGGGCCCCGGGAACTAATGAAAAACTGTCTTTT | CASSPRAPGTNEKLSF | - | TRBV7-6 | - | TRBJ1-4
TGTGCCAGTAGTATAGTGGCGGCAGATAGCAATCAGCCCCAGCATTTT | CASSIVAADSNQPQHF | - | TRBV19 | - | TRBJ1-5
TGTGCCAGAGCCCTCGGAGCGAGGCAGCCCCAGCATTTT | CARALGARQPQHF | - | TRBV6-1 | few | TRBJ1-5
TGTGCCATCAGGCAAACTAGCGGGAGTTTCGATACGCAGTATTTT | CAIRQTSGSFDTQYF | TRBD2 | TRBV10-3 | many | TRBJ2-3
TGTGCCAGCACCAAAAGGGTGGCCAATCAGCCCCAGCATTTT | CASTKRVANQPQHF | - | TRBV28 | - | TRBJ1-5
TGCGCCAGCAGCTTGGTATCTAGCGGGAACTACAATGAGCAGTTCTTC | CASSLVSSGNYNEQFF | TRBD2 | TRBV5-1 | few | TRBJ2-1
TGTGCCAGCAGTTCACCCGGGAGGGAGACTGAAGCTTTCTTT | CASSSPGRETEAFF | - | TRBV28 | many | TRBJ1-1
TGCAGTGCTAGGGGCGGGATGGGCTACAATGAGCAGTTCTTC | CSARGGMGYNEQFF | - | TRBV20-1 | many | TRBJ2-1
TGTGCCAGCAGCCGGCTAGCGGGAGGGTACAATGAGCAGTTCTTC | CASSRLAGGYNEQFF | TRBD2 | TRBV3-1 | once | TRBJ2-1
TGTGCCAGTAGTATAATATCAGGAGGTCGCACTGAAGCTTTCTTT | CASSIISGGRTEAFF | - | TRBV7-2 | - | TRBJ1-1
TGCGCCAGCAGCCAGGAGGGAATCGGGGGAACTAATGAAAAACTGTTTTTT | CASSQEGIGGTNEKLFF | - | TRBV4-3 | - | TRBJ1-4
TGTGCCAGCAGTTTACTGGGCGGGAGAGGCACCGGGGAGCTGTTTTTT | CASSLLGGRGTGELFF | TRBD2 | TRBV27 | few | TRBJ2-2
TGTGCCAGCAGAAACAGGGCTTCTGAAAAACTGTTTTTT | CASRNRASEKLFF | - | TRBV2 | many | TRBJ1-4
TGTGCCTGGAGTAGGACAGGGGGCTTCTACGAGCAGTACTTC | CAWSRTGGFYEQYF | TRBD1 | TRBV30 | many | TRBJ2-7
TGTGCCAGCAGTCCCACCGGGACTAGCAGTTTCGGCGAAGAGACCCAGTACTTC | CASSPTGTSSFGEETQYF | TRBD2 | TRBV13 | many | TRBJ2-5
TGTGCCAGCAGTTTACTCCAGGGGATAGGCACCGGGGAGCTGTTTTTT | CASSLLQGIGTGELFF | - | TRBV27 | many | TRBJ2-2
TGTGCCAGCAGCCAAATACAGGGGCAAGTTAACTATGGCTACACCTTC | CASSQIQGQVNYGYTF | TRBD1 | TRBV14 | - | TRBJ1-2
TGCGCCAGCAGCTTGGGCTACGGAGGAGAAAAACTGTTTTTT | CASSLGYGGEKLFF | - | TRBV5-1 | many | TRBJ1-4
TGTGCCAGCAGCCCTCACCCAGGACCGGGGTTAAATGAAAAACTGTTTTTT | CASSPHPGPGLNEKLFF | - | TRBV7-2 | many | TRBJ1-4
TGTGCCAGCTTACCCGGGGGCAGTTCCTACGAGCAGTACTTC | CASLPGGSSYEQYF | - | TRBV27 | many | TRBJ2-7
TGTGCCAGCAGCTCAAGTACCGGGACTAGGTCTAGCGAGCAGTACTTC | CASSSSTGTRSSEQYF | TRBD2 | TRBV7-2 | many | TRBJ2-7
TGCGCCAGCAGCCAAGGGCGGGGGCCCAACTCCTACGAGCAGTACTTC | CASSQGRGPNSYEQYF | - | TRBV4-3 | - | TRBJ2-7
TGTGCCAGCAGTGAAACTAGAGGGGGTAATGAGCAGTTCTTC | CASSETRGGNEQFF | - | TRBV2 | many | TRBJ2-1